These 2 T cell receptor beta chains came from one sample sequenced in a study of T cell responses to AZD1222 COVID-19 vaccine. The protocol was immunoSEQ multiplex PCR, while the TCRdb copy is restricted to in-frame clones and leaves out a portion. The profile shows approximately 31,000 clones, roughly 88% of them singletons. The sample was peripheral blood, taken 28 days after the second AZD1222 dose. Receptor source: an adult who received the AZD1222 COVID-19 vaccine.

This clone has only one observation. The CDR3 DNA reads as TGTGCCAGCTCACCAGCGGGGGGGCCATCAGAGACCCAGTACTTC. Protein sequence: CASSPAGGPSETQYF. The chain has TRBV18 and TRBJ2-5; TRBD2 agrees at 9 bases. V shed 2 bases, J shed 4 bases, and the junction held 5 bases outside the gene matches. The CDR3 totals 15 residues. Germline V gene lookup returns CDR1 KGHSH and CDR2 LQKENI.

This chain links TRBV5-6 with TRBJ1-6; tentatively, D is TRBD1 (5 bases). The germline CDR1 and CDR2 sequences are SGHDT and YYEEEE. Trimming took off 0 bases at V and 10 bases at J, with 17 bases between the two ends. This CDR3 region has 16 residues. CDR3 coding DNA: TGTGCCAGCAGCTTGGGCGGACATGCCTGGGGGTCACCCCTCCACTTT. This encodes CASSLGGHAWGSPLHF.